This TCR beta chain was identified in a study of T cells in Graves' hyperthyroidism and ophthalmopathy. Points from the study as a whole: With a median lead of approximately six months before onset, the model predicted ophthalmopathy.

Of note for this clonotype: Its specificity is not known.

Authors of the study amplified TCR beta CDR3 regions from RNA transcripts. HTBI primers were the set used in a first-round RT-PCR of the TCR CDR3. TCRdb fed the multiplex PCR reads into MiXCR, producing one record per CDR3 protein. Of about 720,000 distinct CDR3 sequences detected, around 15% appear once; the ten largest clones hold around 8.1%. Germline CDR1 SGHTA, CDR2 FQGTGA. Trimming pared 0 bases from V and 2 bases from J, leaving 14 bases between. This CDR3 has 17 residues. Sequencing was done on a sample of blood. This sequence joins TRBV7-3 and TRBJ2-1; TRBD1 or TRBD2 may be the D gene (5 bases each). This receptor was taken from a man aged 18 to 29 with Graves' hyperthyroidism. CDR3 DNA: TGTGCCAGCAGCTTAACGTTCCAGGGACCCCCCTACAATGAGCAGTTCTTC. It translates to CASSLTFQGPPYNEQFF.